Listed below are T cell receptor beta chains from one sample, sequenced in a study of cytomegalovirus exposure and HLA in healthy donors. Data came from immunoSEQ multiplex PCR; TCRdb stores just in-frame clones and leaves some out. The data show some 170,000 clones, roughly 82% seen once. The sample comprised PBMCs. These receptors all come from a man aged 45-60 years in good health and CMV-seropositive. CDR3s include the opening cysteine and the closing phenylalanine or tryptophan. A D gene is named only where the DNA matches it firmly. Expanded clones are given a class, and other clones once, few, many or no size at all.

j_gene: TRBJ1-1; d_gene: .; abundance: few; v_gene: TRBV6-1; CDR3nt: TGTGCCAGCAGACGGACGGTGGGGAGCACTGAAGCTTTCTTT; CDR3aa: CASRRTVGSTEAFF
j_gene: TRBJ1-2; d_gene: TRBD1; abundance: few; v_gene: TRBV7-2; CDR3nt: TGTGCCAGCAGCTTAGCGACGGCAGGGGGGATCTATGGCTACACCTTC; CDR3aa: CASSLATAGGIYGYTF
j_gene: TRBJ2-5; d_gene: TRBD2; abundance: .; v_gene: TRBV5-1; CDR3nt: TGCGCCAGCAGAACGGGACTAGCCCAAGAGACCCAGTACTTC; CDR3aa: CASRTGLAQETQYF
j_gene: TRBJ1-2; d_gene: .; abundance: .; v_gene: TRBV28; CDR3nt: TGTGCCAGCAGTTTCCGGGGGGCTCACTATGGCTACACCTTC; CDR3aa: CASSFRGAHYGYTF
j_gene: TRBJ2-1; d_gene: TRBD2; abundance: .; v_gene: TRBV7-3; CDR3nt: TGTGCCAGCAGCTCTAGGGGACTAGCGGGAGGAGGCTATGAGCAGTTCTTC; CDR3aa: CASSSRGLAGGGYEQFF
j_gene: TRBJ2-7; d_gene: .; abundance: few; v_gene: TRBV7-2; CDR3nt: TGTGCCAGCAGCTTTCCGGACACCCGCTCCTACGAGCAGTACTTC; CDR3aa: CASSFPDTRSYEQYF
j_gene: TRBJ1-4; d_gene: TRBD1; abundance: .; v_gene: TRBV4-2; CDR3nt: TGTGCCAGCAGGGTAAGACTGGGGGACAGTAATGAAAAACTGTTTTTT; CDR3aa: CASRVRLGDSNEKLFF
j_gene: TRBJ1-5; d_gene: TRBD1; abundance: .; v_gene: TRBV6-5; CDR3nt: TGTGCCAGCGGGACAGGGAATCAGCCCCAGCATTTT; CDR3aa: CASGTGNQPQHF
j_gene: TRBJ2-1; d_gene: .; abundance: .; v_gene: TRBV7-3; CDR3nt: TGTGCCAGCAGCTTAAGCTCGGTGGCGACTAACTACAATGAGCAGTTCTTC; CDR3aa: CASSLSSVATNYNEQFF
j_gene: TRBJ2-4; d_gene: .; abundance: .; v_gene: TRBV28; CDR3nt: TGTGCCAGCGAATCAGCGGGCATACTAGCCAAAAACATTCAGTACTTC; CDR3aa: CASESAGILAKNIQYF
j_gene: TRBJ1-5; d_gene: .; abundance: .; v_gene: TRBV19; CDR3nt: TGTGCCTGCCGGCCAGGGGAGCCTCAGCCCCAGCATTTT; CDR3aa: CACRPGEPQPQHF
j_gene: TRBJ2-3; d_gene: .; abundance: .; v_gene: TRBV19; CDR3nt: TGTGCCAGTAGTATAGATCGGTTGACAGATACGCAGTATTTT; CDR3aa: CASSIDRLTDTQYF
j_gene: TRBJ2-3; d_gene: .; abundance: .; v_gene: TRBV2; CDR3nt: TGTGCCAGCAGTACCCAGGGGATGGCGAGGGATACGCAGTATTTT; CDR3aa: CASSTQGMARDTQYF
j_gene: TRBJ1-3; d_gene: TRBD1; abundance: .; v_gene: TRBV15; CDR3nt: TGTGCCACCAGCAGACAAAACCTCGACAGGGACCACACCATATATTTT; CDR3aa: CATSRQNLDRDHTIYF
j_gene: TRBJ2-3; d_gene: TRBD2; abundance: .; v_gene: TRBV18; CDR3nt: TGTGCCAGCTCATCGGGACTAGCGGGGAGCAGGACAGATACGCAGTATTTT; CDR3aa: CASSSGLAGSRTDTQYF
j_gene: TRBJ2-1; d_gene: .; abundance: once; v_gene: TRBV6-1; CDR3nt: TGTGCCAGCAGTGAACCAGGTGGGAATGAGCAGTTCTTC; CDR3aa: CASSEPGGNEQFF
j_gene: TRBJ1-1; d_gene: .; abundance: .; v_gene: TRBV15; CDR3nt: TGTGCCACCAGCAGATCTCGGGTGACAGTGGCAGAAGCTTTCTTT; CDR3aa: CATSRSRVTVAEAFF
j_gene: TRBJ2-2; d_gene: .; abundance: .; v_gene: TRBV4-3; CDR3nt: TGCGCCAGCAGCCAGGCCCAATCCGGGGAGCTGTTTTTT; CDR3aa: CASSQAQSGELFF
j_gene: TRBJ1-2; d_gene: TRBD1; abundance: .; v_gene: TRBV30; CDR3nt: TGTGCCTGGAGTAAGACAGGGCAAGGAGGCTACACCTTC; CDR3aa: CAWSKTGQGGYTF
j_gene: TRBJ2-2; d_gene: .; abundance: .; v_gene: TRBV5-6; CDR3nt: TGTGCCAGCAGCTTGGACGGCGGGAACACCGGGGAGCTGTTTTTT; CDR3aa: CASSLDGGNTGELFF
j_gene: TRBJ1-5; d_gene: TRBD1; abundance: .; v_gene: TRBV7-3; CDR3nt: TGTGCCAGCAGCTCTACAGGGGGTAATCAGCCCCAGCATTTT; CDR3aa: CASSSTGGNQPQHF
j_gene: TRBJ1-5; d_gene: .; abundance: .; v_gene: TRBV6-1; CDR3nt: TGTGCCAGCAGTGCTGGGATAGGGGGCAATCAGCCCCAGCATTTT; CDR3aa: CASSAGIGGNQPQHF
j_gene: TRBJ1-2; d_gene: .; abundance: .; v_gene: TRBV28; CDR3nt: TGTGCCAGCAGTATTTTGCTGGGGCAGTTAAATGGCTACACCTTC; CDR3aa: CASSILLGQLNGYTF
j_gene: TRBJ2-7; d_gene: TRBD2; abundance: .; v_gene: TRBV30; CDR3nt: TGTGCCTGGGCATCCGGGACTAGCGGGTACGAGCAGTACTTC; CDR3aa: CAWASGTSGYEQYF
j_gene: TRBJ2-5; d_gene: TRBD2; abundance: .; v_gene: TRBV18; CDR3nt: TGTGCCAGCTCACCTCAGGACGCGCGGGGGGAGACCCAGTACTTC; CDR3aa: CASSPQDARGETQYF
j_gene: TRBJ2-3; d_gene: TRBD1; abundance: .; v_gene: TRBV9; CDR3nt: TGTGCCAGCAGCGTAGACCCAGGTGGGGACAGAGATACGCAGTATTTT; CDR3aa: CASSVDPGGDRDTQYF
j_gene: TRBJ1-3; d_gene: .; abundance: .; v_gene: TRBV19; CDR3nt: TGTGCCAGTAGCAAAAAAAGGGGAGTGGGGGGTGGAAACACCATATATTTT; CDR3aa: CASSKKRGVGGGNTIYF
j_gene: TRBJ2-7; d_gene: .; abundance: .; v_gene: TRBV30; CDR3nt: TGTGCCTGGAGTAGGACAGTAGACGAGCAGTACTTC; CDR3aa: CAWSRTVDEQYF
j_gene: TRBJ1-4; d_gene: .; abundance: .; v_gene: TRBV29-1; CDR3nt: TGCAGCGTTGGAGGGTTCAATGAAAAACTGTTTTTT; CDR3aa: CSVGGFNEKLFF
j_gene: TRBJ1-1; d_gene: TRBD1; abundance: .; v_gene: TRBV5-6; CDR3nt: TGTGCCAGCAGCCTTGGGACAGCGAACACTGAAGCTTTCTTT; CDR3aa: CASSLGTANTEAFF
j_gene: TRBJ2-3; d_gene: .; abundance: .; v_gene: TRBV5-1; CDR3nt: TGCGCCAGCAGCTTAACTATAAAAGATACGCAGTATTTT; CDR3aa: CASSLTIKDTQYF
j_gene: TRBJ2-1; d_gene: .; abundance: .; v_gene: TRBV4-3; CDR3nt: TGCGCCAGCAGCCACTTGAACAGACCCTCCTACAATGAGCAGTTCTTC; CDR3aa: CASSHLNRPSYNEQFF
j_gene: TRBJ2-7; d_gene: .; abundance: once; v_gene: TRBV6-5; CDR3nt: TGTGCCAGCAGTTACTCCGCAGGCGCCTACGAGCAGTACTTC; CDR3aa: CASSYSAGAYEQYF
j_gene: TRBJ2-2; d_gene: .; abundance: .; v_gene: TRBV6-1; CDR3nt: TGTGCCAGCGGGTGGGAGACCTTGTCCGGGGAGCTGTTTTTT; CDR3aa: CASGWETLSGELFF
j_gene: TRBJ2-1; d_gene: .; abundance: .; v_gene: TRBV15; CDR3nt: TGTGCCACCAGCAGGGGTGGGCTAGCATCGGGCGAGCAGTTCTTC; CDR3aa: CATSRGGLASGEQFF
j_gene: TRBJ2-5; d_gene: .; abundance: .; v_gene: TRBV6-5; CDR3nt: TGTGCCAGCAGTTACACCAGCGGCGCCCAAGAGACCCAGTACTTC; CDR3aa: CASSYTSGAQETQYF
j_gene: TRBJ2-5; d_gene: TRBD1; abundance: once; v_gene: TRBV6-5; CDR3nt: TGTGCCAGCAGTTTTGGGACAGTGTACCAAGAGACCCAGTACTTC; CDR3aa: CASSFGTVYQETQYF
j_gene: TRBJ2-7; d_gene: TRBD2; abundance: .; v_gene: TRBV28; CDR3nt: TGTGCCAGCAGGGGAGGGAACTACGAGCAGTACTTC; CDR3aa: CASRGGNYEQYF
j_gene: TRBJ1-3; d_gene: .; abundance: few; v_gene: TRBV2; CDR3nt: TGTGCCAGCAGTGCAGGGCAAGGAAACACCATATATTTT; CDR3aa: CASSAGQGNTIYF
j_gene: TRBJ2-2; d_gene: .; abundance: once; v_gene: TRBV13; CDR3nt: TGTGCCAGCAGCTTAAACAGGAACACCGGGGAGCTGTTTTTT; CDR3aa: CASSLNRNTGELFF
j_gene: TRBJ2-7; d_gene: .; abundance: .; v_gene: TRBV5-4; CDR3nt: TGTGCCAGCAACCAACAGGGAAAGTGGTACGAGCAGTACTTC; CDR3aa: CASNQQGKWYEQYF
j_gene: TRBJ2-1; d_gene: .; abundance: .; v_gene: TRBV19; CDR3nt: TGTGCCAGTAGTATGGGCGACGAGCAGTTCTTC; CDR3aa: CASSMGDEQFF
j_gene: TRBJ2-3; d_gene: .; abundance: .; v_gene: TRBV19; CDR3nt: TGTGCCAGTAATCAGGGCACAGATACGCAGTATTTT; CDR3aa: CASNQGTDTQYF
j_gene: TRBJ2-5; d_gene: TRBD2; abundance: .; v_gene: TRBV9; CDR3nt: TGTGCCAGCAGCCCGACTAGCGGGACATACCAAGAGACCCAGTACTTC; CDR3aa: CASSPTSGTYQETQYF
j_gene: TRBJ2-7; d_gene: .; abundance: once; v_gene: TRBV9; CDR3nt: TGTGCCAGCAGCGTAGACGGCTCTACGGGTGGGCAGTACTTC; CDR3aa: CASSVDGSTGGQYF
j_gene: TRBJ1-2; d_gene: .; abundance: .; v_gene: TRBV7-2; CDR3nt: TGTGCCAGCAGCCCAACCCAGGGGCGGACCGGCTACACCTTC; CDR3aa: CASSPTQGRTGYTF
j_gene: TRBJ2-4; d_gene: .; abundance: .; v_gene: TRBV11-2; CDR3nt: TGTGCCAGCAGCTTACAGAAAAACAGTCAGTACTTC; CDR3aa: CASSLQKNSQYF
j_gene: TRBJ1-6; d_gene: .; abundance: .; v_gene: TRBV30; CDR3nt: TGTGCCTCCCTCCCGGGGGGCAGCTCCTATAATTCACCCCTCCACTTT; CDR3aa: CASLPGGSSYNSPLHF
j_gene: TRBJ2-7; d_gene: TRBD2; abundance: .; v_gene: TRBV18; CDR3nt: TGTGCCAGCTCACCAGGGACTAGGTCCTACGAGCAGTACTTC; CDR3aa: CASSPGTRSYEQYF
j_gene: TRBJ2-1; d_gene: TRBD2; abundance: few; v_gene: TRBV7-8; CDR3nt: TGTGCCAGCAGCAGCAAGCGGGGAGGGTACAATGAGCAGTTCTTC; CDR3aa: CASSSKRGGYNEQFF
j_gene: TRBJ2-1; d_gene: TRBD2; abundance: .; v_gene: TRBV4-1; CDR3nt: TGCGCCAGCAGCCGGATCGAGCGGGAGGGCCCCTCCAATGAGCAGTTCTTC; CDR3aa: CASSRIEREGPSNEQFF
j_gene: TRBJ2-6; d_gene: TRBD1; abundance: .; v_gene: TRBV30; CDR3nt: TGTGCCTGGAAGGGGACAGCGAGTATCCCCTCTGGGGCCAACGGCCTGACTTTC; CDR3aa: CAWKGTASIPSGANGLTF
j_gene: TRBJ1-3; d_gene: TRBD1; abundance: .; v_gene: TRBV5-6; CDR3nt: TGTGCCAGCAGCCACGCTTCCGGGACAGTTCTAATGCTTGGAAACACCATATATTTT; CDR3aa: CASSHASGTVLMLGNTIYF